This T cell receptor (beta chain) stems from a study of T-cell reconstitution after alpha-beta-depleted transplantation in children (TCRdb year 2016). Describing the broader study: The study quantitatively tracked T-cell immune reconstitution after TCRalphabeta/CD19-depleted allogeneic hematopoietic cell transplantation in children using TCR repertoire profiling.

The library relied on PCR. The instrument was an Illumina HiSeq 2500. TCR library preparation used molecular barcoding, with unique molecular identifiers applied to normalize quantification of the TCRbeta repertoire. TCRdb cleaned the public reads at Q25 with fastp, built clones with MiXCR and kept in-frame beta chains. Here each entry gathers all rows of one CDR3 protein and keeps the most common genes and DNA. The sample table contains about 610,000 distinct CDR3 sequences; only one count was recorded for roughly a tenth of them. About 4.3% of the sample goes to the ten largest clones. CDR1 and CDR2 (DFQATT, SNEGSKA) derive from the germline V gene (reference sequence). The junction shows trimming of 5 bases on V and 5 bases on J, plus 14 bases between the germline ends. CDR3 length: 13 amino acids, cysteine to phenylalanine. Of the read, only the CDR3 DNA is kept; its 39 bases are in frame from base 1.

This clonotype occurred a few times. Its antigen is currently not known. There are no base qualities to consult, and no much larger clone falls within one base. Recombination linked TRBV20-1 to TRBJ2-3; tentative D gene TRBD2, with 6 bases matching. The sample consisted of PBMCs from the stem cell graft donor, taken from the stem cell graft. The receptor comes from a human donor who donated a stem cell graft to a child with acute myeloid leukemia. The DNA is TGCAGTGCTCACCCCGGGGGTTTAGATACGCAGTATTTT. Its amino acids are CSAHPGGLDTQYF.